Following are 18 T cell receptor beta chains from one sample sequenced in a study of blood T cells in healthy people across ages. Through a sample-barcoded 5' primer and a J-beta primer mix, a second PCR was run for roughly 7 to 12 cycles. TCRdb itself ran the 5' RACE reads through MiXCR, one entry per CDR3 protein. The data contain 1 million or so distinct CDR3 sequences, 40% to 55% of them seen just once; the ten biggest clones take up under 20%. Sequencing was done on a sample of blood. The origin of the receptors is a woman aged 55-69 years in good health.

Many counts were recorded for this clonotype. The chain has TRBV9 and TRBJ2-1, with TRBD2 identical over 8 bases. This CDR3 is 16 amino acids long. CDR1 and CDR2 (germline): SGDLS, YYNGEE. V gave up 1 base and J gave up 5 bases; unmatched junction bases: 8. This chain's CDR3 is CASSVKAGVLNNEQFF. The DNA of the CDR3 is TGTGCCAGCAGCGTAAAAGCGGGGGTGCTTAACAATGAGCAGTTCTTC.

The chain joins TRBV7-9 to TRBJ1-1, with D maybe TRBD1 (5 bases). V lost 10 bases and J 1 base, leaving 13 bases between the germline ends. Germline values: CDR1 SEHNR, CDR2 FQNEAQ (reference sequence). The CDR3 contains 13 residues. CDR3 loop: CATLMGQNTEAFF. CDR3 DNA sequence: TGTGCCACCCTAATGGGGCAGAACACTGAAGCTTTCTTT.

This sequence joins TRBV11-1 and TRBJ2-7, with 7 bases lining up with TRBD2. Germline CDR1 SGHAT, CDR2 FQDESV (reference sequence). V gave up 5 bases and J gave up 3 bases; unmatched junction bases: 10. This CDR3 is 15 amino acids long. The CDR3 DNA follows: TGTGCCAGCAGCCTCTTGGGGCGGGAGCGCTACGAGCAGTACTTC. Residues: CASSLLGRERYEQYF.

The chain combines TRBV12-3 or TRBV12-4 with TRBJ2-5; TRBD1 might be the D (6 bases). This CDR3 has 13 amino acids. Trimming took 4 bases from V and 4 from J, leaving 10 bases between them. The CDR3 nucleotides read TGTGCCAGCAGTTACAGGGTAGCAGAGACCCAGTACTTC. Protein: CASSYRVAETQYF.

V gene TRBV7-2 combines with J gene TRBJ2-4, with TRBD2 matching over 7 bases. Trimming removed 4 bases from V and 6 bases from J; junction bases left unmatched: 9. This CDR3 is built from 15 residues. From germline, CDR1 is SGHTA and CDR2 FQGNSA. The CDR3: CASSSKVAGGNIQYF. In DNA form, the CDR3 reads TGTGCCAGCAGCTCCAAAGTAGCGGGTGGAAACATTCAGTACTTC. Supplemented by reference TRBV7-2 and TRBJ2-4, the full variable domain reads GAGVSQSPSNKVTEKGKDVELRCDPISGHTALYWYRQSLGQGLEFLIYFQGNSAPDKSGLPSDRFSAERTGGSVSTLTIQRTQQEDSAVYLCASSSKVAGGNIQYFGAGTRLSVL.

This clonotype has a single count. At one end the junction does not follow the germline gene, possibly because of a read error. CDR3 loop: CAGSSTNYNYEQYF. CDR3 DNA sequence: TGTGCCGGCAGCTCAACGAACTACAACTACGAGCAGTACTTC. This sequence joins TRBV13 and TRBJ2-7; D not resolved. Germline values: CDR1 PRHDT, CDR2 FYEKMQ (reference sequence). The CDR3 is 14 residues long.

This clonotype appeared a single time. This chain connects TRBV5-1 to TRBJ2-3; the D gene could be TRBD1 or TRBD2 (5 bases each). V was shortened by 5 bases and J by 2 bases, with 15 bases between the two germline ends. The CDR3 totals 15 residues. Looked up from germline, CDR1 is SGHRS and CDR2 is YFSETQ. Written as DNA, the CDR3 is TGCGCCAGCAGATCGGGACCAAAACTCACAGATACGCAGTATTTT. Translated: CASRSGPKLTDTQYF.

This chain links TRBV20-1 with TRBJ2-4; 11 nucleotides line up with TRBD2. Matching the DNA end better, TRBJ2-7 makes the J call doubtful. The CDR3 consists of 15 residues. Germline CDR1 reads DFQATT; CDR2 reads SNEGSKA (reference sequence). The CDR3 nucleotides read TGCAGTGCTAGGGGAGGGACTAGCGGTTCCTACGAGCAGTACTTC. It translates to CSARGGTSGSYEQYF.

This clonotype occurred a few times. V gene TRBV4-2 combines with J gene TRBJ2-7; 11 bases agree with TRBD2. The length of the CDR3 is 17 residues. Germline V lookup: CDR1 LGHNA, CDR2 YNFKEQ. With 1 base clipped from V and 10 bases from J, the junction kept 15 bases outside the gene matches. CDR3 bases: TGTGCCAGCAGCCAAGCCGTAGCGGGAGGGCCTGCGGGAACCCAGTACTTC. Translated, it gives CASSQAVAGGPAGTQYF.

The chain is built from TRBV5-1 and TRBJ2-7, with TRBD1 as a possible D gene (5 bases). Trimming left V 1 base short and J 4 bases short, with 21 bases between. The CDR3 has 17 amino acids. Germline CDR1 is SGHRS and CDR2 is YFSETQ. The CDR3 coding sequence is TGCGCCAGCAGCTTGACCACAGGACGGCCTACCGGTTACGAGCAGTACTTC. Translated: CASSLTTGRPTGYEQYF.

This clonotype was recorded a few times. V gene TRBV9 combines with J gene TRBJ2-2; 10 nucleotides line up with TRBD2. Germline trimming cut 0 bases from V and 8 bases from J; bases unmatched to any gene: 7. Germline V gene sequence: CDR1 SGDLS, CDR2 YYNGEE. The CDR3 consists of 16 residues. In DNA, the CDR3 is TGTGCCAGCAGCGTAGGACTAGCGGGCCCTGGGGGGGAGCTGTTTTTT. This translates into CASSVGLAGPGGELFF.

The chain couples TRBV11-2 to TRBJ2-6; 10 nucleotides align to TRBD2. The V segment lost 4 bases and the J segment 0 bases; nucleotides outside the gene matches: 3. CDR3 length: 17 amino acids. From germline, CDR1 is SGHAT and CDR2 FQNNGV. The CDR3 region is CASSSGLAISGANVLTF. In DNA form, the CDR3 reads TGTGCCAGCAGCTCGGGACTAGCGATCTCTGGGGCCAACGTCCTGACTTTC.

The chain carries TRBV6-1 and TRBJ2-2; a weak D match, TRBD1 (5 bases). With 6 bases removed from V and 8 bases from J, the gap between germline ends came to 19 bases. Germline values: CDR1 MNHNS, CDR2 SASEGT. The CDR3 length is 15 residues. The CDR3 nucleotides are TGTGCCAGCAGCCAGCTAGGGGATCTAACTGGGGAGCTGTTTTTT. Translating it yields CASSQLGDLTGELFF.

The V and J genes are TRBV29-1 and TRBJ2-1; 7 bases line up with TRBD1. The CDR3 totals 17 residues. Trimming at V came to 0 bases and at J to 10 bases, leaving 18 bases not matched to a gene. The V gene's germline CDR1 is SQVTM and CDR2 ANQGSEA. In DNA form, the CDR3 reads TGCAGCGTTGAAGATCTTCAGGGGGACAGCCAGGGGCAAGAGCAGTTCTTC. As protein: CSVEDLQGDSQGQEQFF.

The rearrangement joins TRBV20-1 to TRBJ2-1, with 8 bases matching TRBD2. This CDR3 region has 15 residues. The V gene end was trimmed by 6 bases and the J gene end by 8 bases; junction bases not matched to a gene: 15. CDR1 is DFQATT, CDR2 SNEGSKA, per germline (reference sequence). CDR3 region: CSANPREGRGDEQFF. The CDR3 bases are TGCAGTGCGAACCCCCGGGAGGGCCGGGGCGATGAGCAGTTCTTC.

This chain links TRBV27 with TRBJ2-7, with 11 bases matching TRBD1. The J segment lost 6 bases and the V segment lost 6 bases, leaving 7 bases of the junction unmatched. CDR3 size: 14 residues. The V gene's germline CDR1 is MNHEY and CDR2 SMNVEV (reference sequence). This chain's CDR3 is CASRPGQGAVEQYF. In DNA, the CDR3 is TGTGCCAGCAGACCAGGACAGGGGGCGGTCGAGCAGTACTTC.

V and J are TRBV7-8 and TRBJ2-4, with D maybe TRBD2 (5 bases). The J call may not be correct, given that the DNA end is closer to TRBJ2-7. The CDR3 is made up of 16 amino acids. Germline V CDR1 and CDR2: SGHVS, FQNEAQ. CDR3: CASSLPPDRVEGEQYF. DNA of the CDR3: TGTGCCAGCAGCCTACCCCCGGATAGGGTAGAGGGCGAGCAGTACTTC.

This CDR3 is CSAFGKVESNYGYTF. Here the CDR3 DNA reads TGCAGTGCTTTCGGGAAAGTCGAATCTAACTATGGCTACACCTTC. V gene TRBV20-1 combines with J gene TRBJ1-2, with D hard to call. This CDR3 contains 15 residues. Germline-derived CDR1 and CDR2 are DFQATT and SNEGSKA (reference sequence). V was pared by 5 bases and J by 0 bases, with 16 bases between.